One TCR beta chain is described in this entry. The data derive from a study of shared clonotypes between healthy human individuals. Study information: Sampling drew on donors who were a couple of women and three men aged 18 to 49.

Genomic DNA (from each subset) was split evenly across several immunoSEQ plates. TCRdb keeps only in-frame clones here, not all; method: immunoSEQ multiplex PCR. This sample has over 2 million clones, with 85% to 95% found just once. All donors qualified as healthy HIV-negative adults and had experienced no recent acute infections or vaccinations. Material for sequencing was naive CD4+ T cells from PBMCs. Subset in this sample: CD45RA+ positively selected. This TCR derives from a man younger than 35 in good health. Some clones in this sample may be carry-over from other donors' samples.

The DNA for the CDR3 is TGTGCCAGCAGTGTCTCTAGCGGGAGGGATGAGCAGTTCTTC. Residues: CASSVSSGRDEQFF. V usage is TRBV2 and J usage is TRBJ2-1; TRBD2 agrees at 12 bases. Trimming at V came to 4 bases and at J to 8 bases, leaving 3 bases not matched to a gene. The length of the CDR3 is 14 residues. The germline V gene encodes CDR1 SNHLY and CDR2 FYNNEI.